A selection of T cell receptor beta chains follows, all from one sample in a study of OX40 agonist ivuxolimab in advanced cancers. Measured with immunoSEQ multiplex PCR; TCRdb has only the in-frame clones, and not every one. The data hold over 45,000 clones, with approximately 86% observed a single time. The material sequenced was CD4+ or CD8+ T cells sorted from blood, taken in a trial of the OX40 agonist ivuxolimab. Every receptor here comes from an adult with an advanced solid tumor such as melanoma, head and neck, liver or kidney cancer. Both conserved end residues are part of each CDR3. The D gene is left open where the match is weak. Some rows have no size entry. The others give once, few or many, or a class for an expanded clone.

v_gene	d_gene	j_gene	abundance	CDR3aa	CDR3nt
TRBV2	TRBD2	TRBJ2-1	-	CASRVAGGPYNEQFF	TGTGCCAGCAGGGTAGCGGGAGGGCCCTACAATGAGCAGTTCTTC
TRBV5-4	-	TRBJ2-2	-	CASSLGGSSTGELFF	TGTGCCAGCAGCTTAGGCGGGTCCAGCACCGGGGAGCTGTTTTTT
TRBV7-9	TRBD1	TRBJ1-4	-	CASGRQGAVGEKLFF	TGTGCCAGCGGTAGACAGGGGGCTGTAGGCGAAAAACTGTTTTTT
TRBV5-1	TRBD2	TRBJ2-1	-	CASSPGLAGVNYNEQFF	TGCGCCAGCAGCCCGGGACTAGCGGGAGTGAACTACAATGAGCAGTTCTTC
TRBV6-5	-	TRBJ2-7	-	CASRKRGEHEQYF	TGTGCCAGCAGGAAGAGAGGGGAGCACGAGCAGTACTTC
TRBV7-9	-	TRBJ1-2	few	CASSPGAGSYGYTF	TGTGCCAGCAGCCCCGGGGCGGGGAGCTATGGCTACACCTTC
TRBV5-1	-	TRBJ1-1	-	CASSLGDGLEAFF	TGCGCCAGCAGCTTGGGGGACGGTTTAGAAGCTTTCTTT
TRBV7-6	TRBD2	TRBJ2-7	once	CASSLRLAGGPNEQYF	TGTGCCAGCAGCCTACGGCTAGCGGGAGGGCCCAACGAGCAGTACTTC
TRBV25-1	TRBD1	TRBJ1-4	-	CATKGQGSEKLFF	TGTGCCACCAAGGGACAGGGAAGTGAAAAACTGTTTTTT
TRBV5-1	TRBD2	TRBJ2-7	-	CASSLPGGPTTYEQYF	TGCGCCAGCAGCCTACCGGGGGGACCCACTACCTACGAGCAGTACTTC
TRBV7-9	TRBD2	TRBJ2-5	-	CASSAGLASQETQYF	TGTGCCAGCAGCGCGGGACTAGCGAGCCAAGAGACCCAGTACTTC
TRBV2	-	TRBJ1-2	-	CASSSSRAGYTF	TGTGCCAGCAGTTCTTCCAGGGCTGGCTACACCTTC
TRBV9	-	TRBJ1-4	-	CASSVQAGVDEKLFF	TGTGCCAGCAGCGTCCAGGCAGGGGTTGATGAAAAACTGTTTTTT
TRBV5-5	TRBD2	TRBJ2-7	-	CASSLVPGLPLYEQYF	TGTGCCAGCAGCTTGGTACCGGGACTACCCTTGTACGAGCAGTACTTC
TRBV28	TRBD2	TRBJ2-7	-	CASSLPGGASYEQYF	TGTGCCAGCAGTTTGCCCGGGGGGGCCTCCTACGAGCAGTACTTC
TRBV15	-	TRBJ2-5	-	CATSIRGETQYF	TGTGCCACCAGCATTCGGGGGGAGACCCAGTACTTC
TRBV11-2	TRBD1	TRBJ2-6	-	CASRSLGGRTGANVLTF	TGTGCCAGCAGGAGTCTAGGGGGCAGGACTGGGGCCAACGTCCTGACTTTC
TRBV5-1	-	TRBJ2-2	-	CASSARTLSNTGELFF	TGCGCCAGCAGCGCAAGGACGCTTTCGAACACCGGGGAGCTGTTTTTT
TRBV7-2	-	TRBJ2-5	-	CASSLTTSGTQYF	TGTGCCAGCAGCTTGACTACCTCGGGGACCCAGTACTTC